This T cell receptor (beta chain) was obtained from a study of CD8+ T cells in alopecia areata (dated by TCRdb to the late 2010s). About the investigation overall: Treated patients were enrolled in an open-label pilot trial of oral tofacitinib at 5 to 10 mg twice daily for moderate-to-severe alopecia areata. Patients stayed on tofacitinib for 6 to 18 months and then had 6 months of follow-up off drug so that delayed response and recurrence could be assessed. High-throughput TCRbeta sequencing was used to examine T cell clonal expansion in alopecia areata in both the C3H/HeJ mouse model and human patients. On the human side, TCRbeta sequencing was run on scalp tissue and on sorted CD4+ and CD8+ peripheral blood T cells from healthy controls and from alopecia areata patients with either patchy or totalis/universalis disease. Patients on tofacitinib were biopsied at baseline and after 4 and 24 weeks of treatment, and several of the patients also had a later scalp biopsy. Scalp clonality was compared across normal scalp (n=4), patchy alopecia areata scalp (n=8), and alopecia totalis/universalis scalp (n=8). RNA was obtained with the PAXgene miRNA kit for fixed scalp, the miRNeasy kit for PBMCs, and the RNeasy kit for mouse skin. immunoSEQ multiplex PCR using 35 Vbeta forward primers and 13 Jbeta reverse primers was used to amplify TCRbeta CDR3 regions. Overall study results and their limits: Shared TCR sequences between patients were less evident than in mice, which may be partly attributable to HLA diversity in the patient population. Compared with normal scalp, lesional scalp had higher clonality and more expanded CD8+ clones, particularly in alopecia totalis/universalis, a pattern that suggests antigenic drive. Resident alphabeta T cells in normal human skin are also sequenced, complicating scalp TCR repertoire analysis, unlike mouse skin dominated by gammadelta T cells.

This sample's time point label indicates: baseline before oral tofacitinib. Lesional scalp punch biopsies and peripheral blood were collected from alopecia areata patients. Human scalp biopsies went straight into PAXgene tissue containers for immediate fixation. The library was obtained by the immunoSEQ multiplex PCR assay. To provide template for TCR sequencing, every sample had RNA extracted and reverse transcribed into cDNA. First-strand cDNA was synthesized with SuperScript III using a 2:1 mix of oligo-dT and random hexamers. A synthetic immune receptor repertoire was used to assess amplification bias, and residual bias was removed computationally. In the paper's pipeline: Raw reads were preprocessed to remove errors, and CDR3 was defined by IMGT conventions from the conserved cysteine to phenylalanine. To get clonality, Shannon entropy was normalized by log2 of the number of productive unique TCRs and the result was subtracted from 1. Whether scalp clones were CD4 or CD8 was inferred by matching scalp TCRbeta sequences against CD4 and CD8 repertoires sorted from blood. TCRdb stores this immuneACCESS table with in-frame sequences only. Part of the clones is absent; in the studies checked, under half of the shortfall reflects unresolved V genes, and no reason is known for the rest. That table supplies the V and J calls and clone size; D and trimming were determined from the DNA. The sample profile shows about 11,000 clones; approximately 60% of them were found once. The top ten constitute 7.5% to 10% of the sample.

As regards this clone: Its recognized antigen is unknown. No base-level quality is on record; no much larger clone is a single base apart.

The TCR comes from a human donor with alopecia areata. Source: skin, taken at week 0.

Read as DNA, the sequence is TGTGCCAGCAGTGGAGTTGGCTATGGCTACACCTTC. This yields the protein CASSGVGYGYTF. The rearranged segments are TRBV2 and TRBJ1-2, with no confidently assigned D gene. From a lookup of the germline V gene, CDR1 and CDR2 are SNHLY and FYNNEI. The CDR3, cysteine through phenylalanine, is 12 amino acids long. Only CDR3 DNA is held: 36 bases, read in frame from base 1. The trim is 4 bases for V and 4 bases for J, with a gap of 7 bases between the germline ends.